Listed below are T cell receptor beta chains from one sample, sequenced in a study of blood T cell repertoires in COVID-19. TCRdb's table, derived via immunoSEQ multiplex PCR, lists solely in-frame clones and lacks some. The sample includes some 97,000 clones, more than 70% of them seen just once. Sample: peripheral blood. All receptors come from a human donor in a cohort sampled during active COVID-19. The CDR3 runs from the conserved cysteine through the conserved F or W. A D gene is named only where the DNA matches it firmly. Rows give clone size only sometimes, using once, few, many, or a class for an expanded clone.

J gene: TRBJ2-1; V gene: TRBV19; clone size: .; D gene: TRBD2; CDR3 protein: CASSPKSAGGLHNEQFF; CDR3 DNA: TGTGCCAGTAGTCCCAAGTCAGCGGGAGGGTTGCACAATGAGCAGTTCTTC
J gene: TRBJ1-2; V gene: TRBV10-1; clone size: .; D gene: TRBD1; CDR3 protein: CASREGQGGYGYTF; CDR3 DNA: TGCGCCAGCAGGGAGGGACAGGGGGGCTATGGCTACACCTTC
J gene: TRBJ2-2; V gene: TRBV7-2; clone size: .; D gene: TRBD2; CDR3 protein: CASRTTTSGRNTGELFF; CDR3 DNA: TGTGCCAGCAGGACCACCACTAGCGGGAGGAACACCGGGGAGCTGTTTTTT
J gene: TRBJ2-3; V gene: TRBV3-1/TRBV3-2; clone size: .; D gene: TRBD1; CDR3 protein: CASSQRRDREVIRGADTQYF; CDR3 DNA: TGTGCCAGCAGCCAACGCCGGGACAGGGAGGTGATACGCGGGGCAGATACGCAGTATTTT
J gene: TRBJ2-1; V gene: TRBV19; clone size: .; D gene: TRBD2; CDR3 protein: CASSIESPRGGNEQFF; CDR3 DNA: TGTGCCAGTAGTATAGAATCACCTCGGGGGGGCAATGAGCAGTTCTTC
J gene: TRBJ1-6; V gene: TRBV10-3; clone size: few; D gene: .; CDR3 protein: CAISEGSGTPLHF; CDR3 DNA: TGTGCCATCAGTGAGGGGTCAGGGACACCCCTCCACTTT
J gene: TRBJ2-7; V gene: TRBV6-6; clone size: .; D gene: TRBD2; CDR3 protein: CASSHGTSGVRSYEQYF; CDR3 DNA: TGTGCCAGCAGTCACGGGACTAGCGGGGTCCGCTCCTACGAGCAGTACTTC
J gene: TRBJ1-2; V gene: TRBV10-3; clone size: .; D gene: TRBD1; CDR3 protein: CAITQDRGYGYTF; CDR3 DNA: TGTGCCATCACCCAGGACAGGGGTTATGGCTACACCTTC
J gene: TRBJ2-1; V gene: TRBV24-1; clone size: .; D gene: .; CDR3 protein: CATSEQGFEQFF; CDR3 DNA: TGTGCCACCAGTGAACAGGGTTTTGAGCAGTTCTTC
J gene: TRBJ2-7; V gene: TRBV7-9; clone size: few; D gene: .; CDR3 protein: CASSRGGLSYEQYF; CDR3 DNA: TGTGCCAGCAGCCGGGGAGGACTCTCCTACGAGCAGTACTTC
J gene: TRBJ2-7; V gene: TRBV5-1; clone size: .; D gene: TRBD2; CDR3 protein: CASSSPTSGGPDYEQYF; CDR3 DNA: TGCGCCAGCAGCTCCCCGACTAGCGGGGGGCCAGACTACGAGCAGTACTTC